This record concerns one TCR beta chain sequence. Its antigen is currently unknown. Gene labels here are mouse ones. The DNA ends 1 residue before the CDR3 does, and the rest of the CDR3 is filled in from the germline J gene. CDR1 is NSHNY and CDR2 is SYGAGN in the germline V gene. The CDR3 is made up of 12 amino acids. V was pared by 7 bases and J by 4 bases, with 3 bases of the junction left unmatched. Data came from immunoSEQ multiplex PCR; TCRdb stores just in-frame clones and leaves some out. The table lists 15,000 to 20,000 clones, around 70% of them singletons. The sample originates from a study of tissue T cells after allogeneic stem cell transplantation. Notes on the study in general: Shared clones across patients were few; motif clustering revealed tissue-specific shared signatures. Only a limited share of tissue TCRs appeared in blood or spleen. Alloreactivity or antigen specificity of tissue TCRs was not determined; some clones might be host cells.

The chain carries TRBV13-1 and TRBJ1-1; the match to TRBD1 covers 8 bases. The receptor was derived from a female BALB/c mouse in good health. MHC haplotype here: H2-d. The sample comprised spleen. CDR3 DNA, as far as it was read: TGTGCCAGCCACAGGGGGGGCACAGAAGTCTTC. Translating it yields CASHRGGTEVF. The entire CDR3 is CASHRGGTEVFF.